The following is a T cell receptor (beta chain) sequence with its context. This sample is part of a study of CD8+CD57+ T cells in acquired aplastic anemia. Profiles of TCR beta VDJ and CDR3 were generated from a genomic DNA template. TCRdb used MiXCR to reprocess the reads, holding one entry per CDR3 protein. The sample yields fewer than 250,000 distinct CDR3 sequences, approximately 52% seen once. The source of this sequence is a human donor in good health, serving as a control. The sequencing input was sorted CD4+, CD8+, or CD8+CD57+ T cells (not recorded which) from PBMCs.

CDR3 amino acids: CATSDLSGNEQFF. In DNA form, the CDR3 reads TGTGCCACCAGTGATTTGTCAGGGAATGAGCAGTTCTTC. The chain joins TRBV24-1 to TRBJ2-1; the D gene is possibly TRBD1 (5 bases). The germline V and J ends were trimmed by 0 bases and 7 bases, with 6 bases remaining between them. CDR1 is KGHDR and CDR2 is SFDVKD in the germline V gene. The CDR3 length is 13 residues.